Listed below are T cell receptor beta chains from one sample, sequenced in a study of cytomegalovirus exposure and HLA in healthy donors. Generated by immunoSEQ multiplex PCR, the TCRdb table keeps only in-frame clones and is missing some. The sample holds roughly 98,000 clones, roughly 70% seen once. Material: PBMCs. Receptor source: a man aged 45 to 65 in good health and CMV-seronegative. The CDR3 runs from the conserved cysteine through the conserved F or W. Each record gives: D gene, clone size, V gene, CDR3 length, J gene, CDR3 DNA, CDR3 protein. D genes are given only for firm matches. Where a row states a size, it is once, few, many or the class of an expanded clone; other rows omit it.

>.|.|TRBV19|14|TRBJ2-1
TGTGCCAGTAGTATTAGGGGTAGGATCAATGAGCAGTTCTTC
CASSIRGRINEQFF
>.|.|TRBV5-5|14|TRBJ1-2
TGTGCCAGCAGCTCCAGTTTTGCTAACTATGGCTACACCTTC
CASSSSFANYGYTF
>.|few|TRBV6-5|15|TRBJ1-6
TGTGCCAGCAGTTACTCTACCCCGCCTACTTCCTCCCTCCACTTT
CASSYSTPPTSSLHF
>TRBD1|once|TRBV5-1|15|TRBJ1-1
TGCGCCAGCAGCCTCTGGACAGGGGAATCCTTTGAAGCTTTCTTT
CASSLWTGESFEAFF
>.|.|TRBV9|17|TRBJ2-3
TGTGCCAGCAGCCCCCAAGTCCAACTGCTTAGCACAGATACGCAGTATTTT
CASSPQVQLLSTDTQYF
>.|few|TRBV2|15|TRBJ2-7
TGTGCGAGCGCCCAGAGCCTAGCGCGATCCTACGAGCAGTACTTC
CASAQSLARSYEQYF
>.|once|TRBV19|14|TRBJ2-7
TGTGCCAGTAGCAGCTGGACACCGACCTACGAGCAGTACTTC
CASSSWTPTYEQYF
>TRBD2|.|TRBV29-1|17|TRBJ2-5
TGCAGCGTTGAAGATTTTTCCGATAAAGCGGGAGTGGAGACCCAGTACTTC
CSVEDFSDKAGVETQYF
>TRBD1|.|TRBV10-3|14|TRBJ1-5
TGTGCCATCAGCACGGGACAGCCCAATCAGCCCCAGCATTTT
CAISTGQPNQPQHF
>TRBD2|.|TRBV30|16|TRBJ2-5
TGTGCCTGGCTTGCTCGCAGACTAGCGGGAGTGGAGACCCAGTACTTC
CAWLARRLAGVETQYF
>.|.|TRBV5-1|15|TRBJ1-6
TGCGCCAGCAGCCCAACGGGCAGGGGTGATTCACCCCTCCACTTT
CASSPTGRGDSPLHF
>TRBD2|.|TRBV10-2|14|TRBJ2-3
TGCGCCAGCAGTTACTGGGGGGGGACAGATACGCAGTATTTT
CASSYWGGTDTQYF
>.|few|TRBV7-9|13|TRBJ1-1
TGTGCCAGCAGCTTAATAATGAACACTGAAGCTTTCTTT
CASSLIMNTEAFF
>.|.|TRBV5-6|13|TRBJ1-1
TGTGCCAGCAGCCTCTCGTTGGTTGCAGCGACTTTCTTT
CASSLSLVAATFF
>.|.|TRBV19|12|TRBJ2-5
TGTGCCAGTAGGGGGCAGCAAGAGACCCAGTACTTC
CASRGQQETQYF
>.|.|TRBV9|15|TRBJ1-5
TGTGCCAGCAGCGTAAGTCAGAATAGCAATCAGCCCCAGCATTTT
CASSVSQNSNQPQHF
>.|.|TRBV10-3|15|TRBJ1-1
TGTGCCACCGACCTCCTTGGACAGTCGAACACTGAAGCTTTCTTT
CATDLLGQSNTEAFF
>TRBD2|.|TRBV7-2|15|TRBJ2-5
TGTGCCAGCAGCTTCTTGGGACTACAACAAGAGACCCAGTACTTC
CASSFLGLQQETQYF
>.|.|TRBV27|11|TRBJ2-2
TGTGCCAGTGGGGACAACGAGGAGCTGTTTTTT
CASGDNEELFF
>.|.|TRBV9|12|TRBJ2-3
TGTGCCAGCAGCGTAGTCAGGGATACGCAGTATTTT
CASSVVRDTQYF
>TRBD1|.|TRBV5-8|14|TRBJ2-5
TGTGCCAGCCGGGACAGGGGGGGGAAGGAGACCCAGTACTTC
CASRDRGGKETQYF
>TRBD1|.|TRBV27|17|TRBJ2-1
TGTGCCAGCAGTTTTAGACAGGGGGCTGACTCCTACAATGAGCAGTTCTTC
CASSFRQGADSYNEQFF
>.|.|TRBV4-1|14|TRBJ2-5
TGCGCCAGCAGCCAAGGAGACAGCCAAGAGACCCAGTACTTC
CASSQGDSQETQYF
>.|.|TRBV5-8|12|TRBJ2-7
TGTGCCAGCAGCCAGACTATTTACGAGCAGTACTTC
CASSQTIYEQYF
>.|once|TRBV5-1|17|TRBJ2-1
TGCGCCAGCAGCCGGGCCGCTGTGGGGAGCTCCTACAATGAGCAGTTCTTC
CASSRAAVGSSYNEQFF
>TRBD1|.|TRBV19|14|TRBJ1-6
TGTGCCAGTAGGGCGGGACAGACTAATTCACCCCTCCACTTT
CASRAGQTNSPLHF
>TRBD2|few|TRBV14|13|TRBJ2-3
TGTGCCAGCAGCCGGGGGGGGGCAGATACGCAGTATTTT
CASSRGGADTQYF
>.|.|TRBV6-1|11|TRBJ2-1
TGTGCCAGCAACTTGAGGGCTGAGCAGTTCTTC
CASNLRAEQFF
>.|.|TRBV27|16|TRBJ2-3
TGTGCCAGCAGCCCTTGGCGGGACGGGAGCACAGATACGCAGTATTTT
CASSPWRDGSTDTQYF
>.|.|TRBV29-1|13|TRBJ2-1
TGCAGCGTTGTTCGGGACACCGGTGGGGAGCAGTTCTTC
CSVVRDTGGEQFF
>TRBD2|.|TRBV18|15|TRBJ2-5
TGTGCCAGCTCACCCCTAGCGGGGCCGGGAGAGACCCAGTACTTC
CASSPLAGPGETQYF
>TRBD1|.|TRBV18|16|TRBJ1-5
TGTGCCAGCTCTCCGATGGGATCGGGACAGCATCAGCCCCAGCATTTT
CASSPMGSGQHQPQHF
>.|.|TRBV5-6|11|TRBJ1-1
TGTGCCAGCAGCTTGGGAGGTCCGGAGCTCTTT
CASSLGGPELF
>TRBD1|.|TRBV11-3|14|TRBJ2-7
TGTGCCAGCAGCGGCAGACAGGGGACAGGCGAGCAGTACTTC
CASSGRQGTGEQYF
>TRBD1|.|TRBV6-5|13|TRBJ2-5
TGTGCCAGCAGTCGGACAGGGGGAAGGGAGCAGTACTTC
CASSRTGGREQYF
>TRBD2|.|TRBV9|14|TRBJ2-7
TGTGCCAGCAGCCCCCGGGGGGAACCCTACGAGCAGTACTTC
CASSPRGEPYEQYF
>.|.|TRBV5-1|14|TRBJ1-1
TGCGCCAGCAGCTCCACCGGGGTGTTCGCTGAAGCTTTCTTT
CASSSTGVFAEAFF
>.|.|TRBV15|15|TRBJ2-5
TGTGCCACCAGCAGATCACTAGCCAACCAAGAGACCCAGTACTTC
CATSRSLANQETQYF
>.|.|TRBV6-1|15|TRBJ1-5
TGTGCCAGCTCCCGGACAGCAGATAGCAATCAGCCCCAGCATTTT
CASSRTADSNQPQHF
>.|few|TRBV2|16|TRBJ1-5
TGTGCCAGCAGTGACAGACCGGGAATGAGCAATCAGCCCCAGCATTTT
CASSDRPGMSNQPQHF
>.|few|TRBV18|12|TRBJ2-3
TGTGCCAGCTCATCTAGAGGCACAGGTCCGTATTTT
CASSSRGTGPYF
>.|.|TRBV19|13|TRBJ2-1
TGTGCCAGTAGTATATCGACTAGCAATGAGCAGTTCTTC
CASSISTSNEQFF
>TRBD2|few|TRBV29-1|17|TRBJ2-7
TGCAGCGTTGAAGCACCTTCTAGCGGGGGGCCTCCCTACGAGCAGTACTTC
CSVEAPSSGGPPYEQYF
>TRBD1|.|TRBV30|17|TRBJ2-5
TGTGCCTGGACCGGACAGGGAGTCGAGGGTTACCAAGAGACCCAGTACTTC
CAWTGQGVEGYQETQYF
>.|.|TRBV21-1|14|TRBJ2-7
TGTGCCAGCCCGAGGGACAGGGGCACCTACGAGCAGTACTTC
CASPRDRGTYEQYF